Listed below are T cell receptor beta chains from one sample, sequenced in a study of blood T cell repertoires in COVID-19. Profiling relied on immunoSEQ multiplex PCR, and the TCRdb table lists in-frame clones only, not all of them. The table shows over 60,000 clones, with 65% to 85% occurring only once. The sequencing sample was made of peripheral blood. Receptor source: a man aged 60-69 years with COVID-19, enrolled during active disease. Each CDR3 is given with its conserved first and last residue. D genes are given only for firm matches. Size is stated for part of the rows, as once, few or many counts, or as a class when the clone is expanded.

NA,few,TRBV30,TRBJ1-6,CAWIGTNNSPLHF,TGTGCCTGGATCGGGACAAATAATTCACCCCTCCACTTT
NA,medium-sized,TRBV6-5,TRBJ2-7,CASSYQGGSYEQYF,TGTGCCAGCAGTTACCAGGGGGGCTCCTACGAGCAGTACTTC
NA,NA,TRBV14,TRBJ1-1,CASSQGGAGRRAEAFF,TGTGCCAGCAGCCAAGGAGGGGCGGGGAGGAGGGCTGAAGCTTTCTTT
NA,NA,TRBV18,TRBJ1-1,CASSPFSRDTEAFF,TGTGCCAGCTCACCCTTTTCGAGGGACACTGAAGCTTTCTTT
TRBD2,NA,TRBV19,TRBJ2-1,CASSIVGGSTYNEQFF,TGTGCCAGTAGTATAGTTGGCGGGAGCACCTACAATGAGCAGTTCTTC
NA,once,TRBV7-9,TRBJ2-1,CAIRQDSYNEQFF,TGTGCCATTCGACAGGACTCCTACAATGAGCAGTTCTTC
TRBD2,NA,TRBV5-1,TRBJ2-1,CASSLHSGEYNEQFF,TGCGCCAGCAGCCTGCATAGCGGGGAGTACAATGAGCAGTTCTTC
TRBD1,few,TRBV9,TRBJ2-7,CASSETGVEQYF,TGTGCCAGCAGCGAGACAGGGGTCGAGCAGTACTTC
TRBD2,NA,TRBV6-2/TRBV6-3,TRBJ2-2,CASSSIKRGGRWNTGELFF,TGTGCCAGCAGCTCGATTAAGCGGGGGGGCCGGTGGAACACCGGGGAGCTGTTTTTT
NA,NA,TRBV11-2,TRBJ1-4,CASSFNRGLNEKLFF,TGTGCCAGCAGCTTTAACCGGGGTCTTAATGAAAAACTGTTTTTT
TRBD2,NA,TRBV24-1,TRBJ2-1,CATSDFQSGGGDEQFF,TGTGCCACCAGTGATTTCCAGAGCGGGGGTGGGGATGAGCAGTTCTTC
NA,once,TRBV30,TRBJ2-2,CAWNGGTGELFF,TGTGCCTGGAATGGGGGGACCGGGGAGCTGTTTTTT
NA,NA,TRBV18,TRBJ2-5,CASSPRLLRQETQYF,TGTGCCAGCTCACCACGTCTATTGAGACAAGAGACCCAGTACTTC
TRBD1,NA,TRBV18,TRBJ2-5,CASSPRQGEAQYF,TGTGCCAGCTCACCAAGACAGGGTGAGGCCCAGTACTTC
NA,NA,TRBV28,TRBJ2-7,CASSSGSNYEQYF,TGTGCCAGCAGTTCCGGGTCTAACTACGAGCAGTACTTC
NA,NA,TRBV10-3,TRBJ2-1,CAIRGRGINEQFF,TGTGCCATCAGGGGCAGGGGTATTAATGAGCAGTTCTTC
TRBD2,NA,TRBV3-1/TRBV3-2,TRBJ2-5,CASSRRTSGGKETQYF,TGTGCCAGCAGCCGCCGGACTAGCGGGGGGAAAGAGACCCAGTACTTC
NA,NA,TRBV29-1,TRBJ2-1,CSITRINNEQFF,TGCAGCATTACTCGAATAAACAATGAGCAGTTCTTC
NA,NA,TRBV24-1,TRBJ2-3,CATSDYAGIAQYF,TGTGCCACCAGTGATTACGCAGGGATTGCGCAGTATTTT
NA,few,TRBV7-9,TRBJ1-2,CASSPIGGGYGYTF,TGTGCCAGCAGCCCTATCGGGGGTGGCTATGGCTACACCTTC
TRBD2,NA,TRBV7-3,TRBJ2-6,CASSAAGFRSGANVLTF,TGTGCCAGCAGCGCAGCGGGGTTTCGCTCTGGGGCCAACGTCCTGACTTTC
NA,few,TRBV14,TRBJ1-3,CASSPRTVWDTIYF,TGTGCCAGCAGCCCTCGGACAGTTTGGGACACCATATATTTT
NA,NA,TRBV29-1,TRBJ1-3,CSAQGNTIYF,TGCAGCGCTCAAGGAAACACCATATATTTT
TRBD1,few,TRBV5-4,TRBJ1-6,CASSLQQGGAPLHF,TGTGCCAGCAGCTTGCAACAGGGGGGGGCCCCCCTCCACTTT
NA,NA,TRBV7-3,TRBJ2-1,CASSPRRSSYNEQFF,TGTGCCAGCAGCCCCCGTCGGAGCTCCTACAATGAGCAGTTCTTC
TRBD2,NA,TRBV7-6,TRBJ2-5,CASSLTGGAQYF,TGTGCCAGCAGCCTAACCGGGGGGGCCCAGTACTTC
NA,NA,TRBV7-8,TRBJ2-7,CASSPGSGAPFTSDRGLFYEQYF,TGTGCCAGCAGCCCAGGGTCAGGGGCTCCTTTCACTAGCGATCGTGGTTTGTTCTACGAGCAGTACTTC
TRBD1,NA,TRBV5-1,TRBJ1-4,CASSLAKGASEKLFF,TGCGCCAGCAGCTTGGCCAAGGGGGCGTCGGAAAAACTGTTTTTT
TRBD2,NA,TRBV27,TRBJ2-1,CASSLRTSGGYNEQFF,TGTGCCAGCAGTCTCCGGACTAGCGGGGGATACAATGAGCAGTTCTTC
NA,NA,TRBV9,TRBJ1-3,CASSVDQGATGNTIYF,TGTGCCAGCAGCGTGGACCAGGGCGCGACCGGAAACACCATATATTTT
NA,NA,TRBV2,TRBJ1-2,CASRRDTNYGYTF,TGTGCCAGCAGAAGGGACACTAACTATGGCTACACCTTC
NA,NA,TRBV6-5,TRBJ2-5,CASKFDSHQETQYF,TGTGCCAGCAAATTCGACAGCCACCAAGAGACCCAGTACTTC
TRBD1,NA,TRBV10-1,TRBJ2-2,CASSPRTGKKNGELFF,TGCGCCAGCAGTCCAAGGACAGGGAAGAAAAACGGGGAGCTGTTTTTT
NA,NA,TRBV4-1,TRBJ1-5,CASSQGRQRNQPQHF,TGCGCCAGCAGCCAAGGTAGACAGCGCAATCAGCCCCAGCATTTT
NA,NA,TRBV28,TRBJ2-3,CASSLSGGVWTDTQYF,TGTGCCAGCAGTTTGTCCGGGGGAGTCTGGACAGATACGCAGTATTTT
TRBD2,NA,TRBV7-3,TRBJ2-3,CASSLGGTTDTQYF,TGTGCCAGCAGCTTGGGAGGGACCACAGATACGCAGTATTTT
TRBD2,NA,TRBV3-1/TRBV3-2,TRBJ2-1,CASSQVRRGGDEQFF,TGTGCCAGCAGCCAAGTAAGGCGGGGGGGCGATGAGCAGTTCTTC
TRBD1,NA,TRBV5-1,TRBJ1-1,CASSSRQGMNTEAFF,TGCGCCAGCAGCTCGAGACAGGGTATGAACACTGAAGCTTTCTTT
NA,NA,TRBV5-1,TRBJ2-3,CASSLWGSTQYF,TGCGCCAGCAGCTTGTGGGGCAGTACGCAGTATTTT
NA,NA,TRBV5-1,TRBJ2-5,CASSLLGRGEETQYF,TGCGCCAGCAGCTTGTTGGGCAGGGGGGAAGAGACCCAGTACTTC
NA,NA,TRBV18,TRBJ1-5,CASSADMLGNQPQHF,TGTGCCAGCTCAGCGGACATGTTGGGAAATCAGCCCCAGCATTTT
TRBD1,once,TRBV30,TRBJ1-2,CAWEQGGIGYTF,TGTGCCTGGGAACAGGGGGGAATTGGCTACACCTTC
TRBD1,NA,TRBV5-4,TRBJ2-5,CASSLGTEQETQYF,TGTGCCAGCAGCTTAGGGACAGAGCAAGAGACCCAGTACTTC
NA,NA,TRBV6-5,TRBJ1-5,CASRPNREGQPQHF,TGTGCCAGCAGGCCCAACAGGGAGGGCCAGCCCCAGCATTTT
TRBD2,once,TRBV7-3,TRBJ2-3,CASSFTSASTDTQYF,TGTGCCAGCAGCTTTACTAGCGCGAGCACAGATACGCAGTATTTT
NA,NA,TRBV15,TRBJ2-1,CATSSLTGLVYNEQFF,TGTGCCACCAGCAGCCTCACAGGGCTAGTTTACAATGAGCAGTTCTTC
NA,NA,TRBV11-2,TRBJ2-3,CASSLTAGNRDTQYF,TGTGCCAGCAGCTTAACGGCAGGGAATAGAGATACGCAGTATTTT
NA,NA,TRBV4-1,TRBJ1-3,CASSHLGNTIYF,TGCGCCAGCAGCCACCTTGGAAACACCATATATTTT
NA,few,TRBV9,TRBJ2-7,CASSVGRDSYEQYF,TGTGCCAGCAGCGTAGGCAGGGATTCTTACGAGCAGTACTTC
TRBD1,many,TRBV28,TRBJ1-1,CASSFQGAWTEAFF,TGTGCCAGCAGTTTTCAGGGGGCTTGGACTGAAGCTTTCTTT
TRBD2,NA,TRBV2,TRBJ2-3,CASSRWTSGGTTDTQYF,TGTGCCAGCAGCAGATGGACTAGCGGGGGGACCACAGATACGCAGTATTTT